This note documents a single T cell receptor (beta chain) sequence. What it binds is unknown. This record comes from a study of beta chain features in type 1 diabetes. This CDR3 spans 16 amino acids. Germline V gives CDR1 LNHDA, CDR2 SQIVND (reference sequence). J was trimmed by 10 bases and V by 4 bases; bases with no gene match: 14. Study results and caveats: Patients with type 1 diabetes carried fewer insertions and had more deletions at their VDJ junctions. Moderate yet significant TCRB CDR3 shortening was seen in Type 1 diabetes patients in all four CD4+ subsets.

All of the isolated RNA was reverse transcribed, so expressed TCRB transcripts were sequenced. Clones were read by immunoSEQ multiplex PCR, and TCRdb kept only the in-frame ones, dropping some. The repertoire includes around 250,000 clones, roughly 21% of them detected once, and 0.028% sits in the top ten. This clonotype originated in a woman aged 35 to 49 with type 1 diabetes. This chain connects TRBV19 to TRBJ2-1; 9 bases match TRBD2. The sequenced material came from naive CD4+ T cells from blood. CDR3 DNA sequence: TGTGCCAGTAGTAGAGTTCTAGCGGGAACCACCGACGAGCAGTTCTTC. Translated, it gives CASSRVLAGTTDEQFF.